This entry describes one T cell receptor (beta chain). This record comes from a study of sequential checkpoint blockade in melanoma. Whole-study context: Arm A got nivolumab then ipilimumab; arm B the reverse, 1:1. Both treatment sequences were followed by maintenance nivolumab.

Germline lookup yields CDR1 WNHNN and CDR2 SYGVQD (reference sequence). The CDR3 runs to 15 residues. With 4 bases removed from V and 6 bases from J, the gap between germline ends came to 19 bases. The treatment was: randomized to nivolumab then ipilimumab (arm A) or the reverse (arm B). Patients had received no earlier DNA-damaging chemotherapy. From thawed PBMCs, live CD3+CD8+ cells negative for CD19 and CD56 were sorted. TCRdb's table, derived via immunoSEQ multiplex PCR, lists solely in-frame clones and lacks some. The data contain some 21,000 clones, roughly 82% of them seen just once; the ten biggest clones take up around 10%.

The chain recombines TRBV10-1 with TRBJ2-7, with a weak D call TRBD2 (6 bases). The material sequenced was CD8+ T cells sorted from blood (inferred from file names), taken from a patient given nivolumab and ipilimumab in sequence. The sequence came from a human donor with melanoma. The DNA of the CDR3 is TGCGCCAGCAGTGTCGGGGGACCGCGGGGCGGCGAGCAGTACTTC. Protein: CASSVGGPRGGEQYF.